The sequence of this T cell receptor (beta chain) was determined in a study of cytomegalovirus exposure and HLA in healthy donors. PCR was performed using 60 Vbeta and 13 Jbeta primers. The authors' processing: As a later analysis found, there were 70 million to 80 million unique TCR beta chains, of which some 10 million were shared. The assay was immunoSEQ multiplex PCR, and TCRdb's table has in-frame clones only and misses some. Clonal size and the V and J genes are those of that table, whereas D and trimming came from the DNA. The sample holds approximately 150,000 clones, about 71% seen once. This CDR3 spans 13 amino acids. Per germline, CDR1 KGHSH and CDR2 LQKENI. Trimming cost V 2 bases and J 1 base, with 5 bases left between them.

This sequence joins TRBV18 and TRBJ1-2; D gene unclear. Input material: PBMCs. The receptor was isolated from a woman in her 30s in good health and CMV-seronegative. CDR3 in amino acids: CASSPDFNYGYTF. The CDR3 DNA follows: TGTGCCAGCTCACCAGACTTTAACTATGGCTACACCTTC.